The next 27 T cell receptor beta chains were all read from a single sample in a study of T cell responses to AZD1222 COVID-19 vaccine. Measured with immunoSEQ multiplex PCR; TCRdb has only the in-frame clones, and not every one. This table has under 80,000 clones, about 81% appearing once. The sequences come from peripheral blood, collected 28 days after the second AZD1222 dose. The receptor source for this set is an adult who received the AZD1222 COVID-19 vaccine.

The chain carries TRBV5-4 and TRBJ2-3, with TRBD2 identical over 11 bases. In germline, CDR1 is SGHNT, CDR2 YYREEE (reference sequence). The V gene end was trimmed by 4 bases and the J gene end by 4 bases; junction bases not matched to a gene: 11. The CDR3 consists of 17 residues. The CDR3 DNA follows: TGTGCCAGCAGCCCCTGGGTAGCGGGAGGGCACCCAGATACGCAGTATTTT. Protein product: CASSPWVAGGHPDTQYF.

CDR3 protein: CASSQAVGGGYNEQFF. CDR3 coding DNA: TGCGCCAGCAGCCAAGCGGTAGGCGGGGGATACAATGAGCAGTTCTTC. J is TRBJ2-1 and V is TRBV4-3; 7 nucleotides match TRBD2. V shed 1 base, J shed 4 bases, and the junction held 7 bases outside the gene matches. This CDR3 is 16 amino acids long. Germline CDR1 LGHNA, CDR2 YSLEER.

The chain uses TRBV28 and TRBJ2-6, with D unresolved. V lost 6 bases and J 0 bases, leaving 12 bases between the germline ends. The germline gives CDR1 MDHEN, CDR2 SYDVKM. This CDR3 is built from 16 residues. As DNA, the CDR3 is TGTGCCAGCAGCCGCTATGGGCACTCTGGGGCCAACGTCCTGACTTTC. Protein product: CASSRYGHSGANVLTF.

The V gene is TRBV5-1, the J gene TRBJ2-1, with TRBD2 matching over 9 bases. J gave up 6 bases and V 3 bases, and 4 bases lay outside the gene matches. The CDR3 spans 14 residues. Germline CDR1 is SGHRS and CDR2 is YFSETQ. CDR3 protein: CASSSLAGPNEQFF. The CDR3 DNA sequence: TGCGCCAGCAGCTCCCTAGCGGGACCCAATGAGCAGTTCTTC.

V gene TRBV7-9 combines with J gene TRBJ2-1, with D perhaps assigned TRBD1 or TRBD2 (5 bases each). The CDR3 runs to 14 residues. V lost 5 bases and J 7 bases, leaving 15 bases between the germline ends. Per germline, CDR1 SEHNR and CDR2 FQNEAQ (reference sequence). This CDR3 is CASSHGDGRNEQFF. The DNA of the CDR3 is TGTGCCAGCAGCCACGGGGACGGAAGGAATGAGCAGTTCTTC.

The J gene is TRBJ1-3, the V gene TRBV19; D remains ambiguous. This CDR3 is built from 14 residues. With 5 bases removed from V and 2 bases from J, the gap between germline ends came to 10 bases. Germline-derived CDR1 and CDR2 are LNHDA and SQIVND (reference sequence). CDR3 bases: TGTGCCAGTAGTCGGGCTAGAACTGGAAACACCATATATTTT. Protein: CASSRARTGNTIYF.

This chain uses TRBV6-5 with TRBJ2-7; TRBD2 matches at 7 bases. Per the germline V gene, CDR1 is MNHEY and CDR2 is SVGAGI. There are 15 residues in the CDR3. With 6 bases clipped from V and 0 bases from J, the junction kept 8 bases outside the gene matches. This CDR3 reads CASSRTTSDSYEQYF. The CDR3 nucleotides read TGTGCCAGCAGCCGCACAACTAGCGACTCCTACGAGCAGTACTTC.

CDR3 coding DNA: TGTGCCAGCAGTTTATTCGGGGGGCAACGAAAACTGTTTTTT. It encodes CASSLFGGQRKLFF. V usage is TRBV28 and J usage is TRBJ1-4, with a tentative D call TRBD1 (6 bases). The CDR3 is 14 amino acids. Germline CDR1 MDHEN, CDR2 SYDVKM. V lost 1 base and J 10 bases, leaving 13 bases between the germline ends.

This rearrangement joins TRBV7-9 to TRBJ1-4; TRBD1 matches 7 bases. V gave up 1 base and J gave up 5 bases; unmatched junction bases: 10. Germline CDR1 reads SEHNR; CDR2 reads FQNEAQ (reference sequence). The CDR3 sequence is 17 residues long. CDR3 in DNA: TGTGCCAGCAGCTTAGGCGTAGGGACAGAGACAAATGAAAAACTGTTTTTT. Protein sequence: CASSLGVGTETNEKLFF.

J is TRBJ1-2 and V is TRBV10-3, with 8 bases identical to TRBD1. CDR3 size: 13 residues. The junction had 3 bases not matched to a gene; V was cut back by 6 bases and J by 3 bases. Per germline, CDR1 ENHRY and CDR2 SYGVKD. The CDR3 DNA reads TGTGCCATCAGCGCGGACAGGGACTATGGCTACACCTTC. It specifies CAISADRDYGYTF.

V usage is TRBV27 and J usage is TRBJ1-2; 7 nucleotides match TRBD1. V was clipped by 3 bases and J by 0 bases; unmatched bases: 7. Germline V gene data show CDR1 as MNHEY and CDR2 as SMNVEV (reference sequence). The CDR3 is 16 amino acids. The CDR3 protein is CASSFTDRRANYGYTF. In DNA form, the CDR3 reads TGTGCCAGCAGTTTCACGGACAGGCGAGCTAACTATGGCTACACCTTC.

J is TRBJ2-7 and V is TRBV18; D may be TRBD1 (6 bases). V was pared by 4 bases and J by 5 bases, with 15 bases between. This CDR3 is built from 14 residues. Per the germline V gene, CDR1 is KGHSH and CDR2 is LQKENI. CDR3 sequence: CASSRQVITHEQYF. In DNA, the CDR3 is TGTGCCAGCTCACGACAGGTTATCACCCACGAGCAGTACTTC.

The gene calls are TRBV5-4 and TRBJ2-3, with TRBD2 matching over 11 bases. The J segment lost 3 bases and the V segment lost 1 base, leaving 1 base of the junction unmatched. This CDR3 comprises 15 residues. CDR1 and CDR2 from the germline V gene are SGHNT and YYREEE (reference sequence). CDR3 in DNA: TGTGCCAGCAGCTTGACTAGCGGGAGAACAGATACGCAGTATTTT. Its protein is CASSLTSGRTDTQYF.

This clone was seen a single time. The V call is TRBV7-2, the J call TRBJ1-2, with 11 positions matching TRBD1. This CDR3 region has 17 residues. In germline, CDR1 is SGHTA, CDR2 FQGNSA. The ends lost 6 bases at V and 0 bases at J; junction bases unmatched: 9. The DNA for the CDR3 is TGTGCCAGCAGGGAGGCCGGACAGGGGGCTTCTAACTATGGCTACACCTTC. As protein: CASREAGQGASNYGYTF. Full variable domain (missing parts from reference TRBV7-2 and TRBJ1-2): GAGVSQSPSNKVTEKGKDVELRCDPISGHTALYWYRQSLGQGLEFLIYFQGNSAPDKSGLPSDRFSAERTGGSVSTLTIQRTQQEDSAVYLCASREAGQGASNYGYTFGSGTRLTVV.

V usage is TRBV3-1 (or the pseudogene TRBV3-2) and J usage is TRBJ1-6, with D unclear. The CDR3 is 14 amino acids. The V gene lost 1 base and the J gene lost 8 bases, with 9 bases spanning the gap. Germline CDR1 and CDR2: LGHDT and YNNKEL (reference sequence). The CDR3 protein is CASSQGGGDSPLHF. The CDR3 region has the DNA TGTGCCAGCAGCCAAGGGGGTGGGGATTCACCCCTCCACTTT.

This clone has only one observation. This rearrangement joins TRBV9 to TRBJ2-5; TRBD2 agrees at 7 bases. The CDR3 is 18 residues long. The trim removed 3 bases at V and 5 bases at J, leaving 19 bases unmatched. Germline V gene lookup returns CDR1 SGDLS and CDR2 YYNGEE. In DNA form, the CDR3 reads TGTGCCAGCAGCGCCGACAGCGGGCTGGCGGGAGTTCAGGAGACCCAGTACTTC. Protein: CASSADSGLAGVQETQYF.

The chain joins TRBV7-3 to TRBJ1-6; tentative D call: TRBD1 (6 bases). V dropped 1 base and J dropped 4 bases, with 11 bases sitting between them. The CDR3 sequence is 16 residues long. Germline CDR1 is SGHTA and CDR2 is FQGTGA. CDR3 sequence (DNA): TGTGCCAGCAGCTTAAGAGGGGGAGGTTATAATTCACCCCTCCACTTT. Encoded protein: CASSLRGGGYNSPLHF. Full variable domain (rest looked up from reference TRBV7-3 and TRBJ1-6): GAGVSQTPSNKVTEKGKYVELRCDPISGHTALYWYRQSLGQGPEFLIYFQGTGAADDSGLPNDRFFAVRPEGSVSTLKIQRTERGDSAVYLCASSLRGGGYNSPLHFGNGTRLTVT.

The chain joins TRBV10-3 to TRBJ2-1; D could derive from TRBD1 or TRBD2 (5 bases each). Trimming pared 4 bases from V and 0 bases from J, leaving 13 bases between. The CDR3 runs 16 residues. The germline V gene has CDR1 ENHRY and CDR2 SYGVKD. For the CDR3, the DNA is TGTGCCATCAGTGGGGGGTCGGTTAGCTCCTACAATGAGCAGTTCTTC. Translated, it gives CAISGGSVSSYNEQFF.

The chain recombines TRBV7-3 with TRBJ2-2; 7 nucleotides agree with TRBD1. The CDR3 has 17 residues. From germline, CDR1 is SGHTA and CDR2 FQGTGA. After removal of 0 bases from V and 6 bases from J, the junction contained 10 bases not matched to a gene. The CDR3 sequence is CASSLTGDRAKAGELFF. CDR3 nucleotide sequence: TGTGCCAGCAGCTTAACAGGAGACAGGGCTAAGGCCGGGGAGCTGTTTTTT.

The chain has TRBV7-8 and TRBJ2-7, with D maybe TRBD2 (5 bases). This CDR3 has 15 residues. The V end was cut by 4 bases, the J end by 5 bases, with 18 bases between. Germline-derived CDR1 and CDR2 are SGHVS and FQNEAQ. The CDR3 is CASSSRVGLEDEQYF. The CDR3 DNA sequence: TGTGCCAGCAGCTCCCGGGTCGGCCTGGAGGACGAGCAGTACTTC.

The genes are TRBV14 and TRBJ2-1; 7 bases fit TRBD2. J gave up 10 bases and V 4 bases, and 7 bases lay outside the gene matches. Germline values: CDR1 SGHDN, CDR2 FVKESK. The CDR3 extends over 13 amino acids. DNA of the CDR3: TGTGCCAGCAGCCCTAGCCTCGGGGGGGAGCAGTTCTTC. Residues: CASSPSLGGEQFF.

The rearrangement links TRBV28 to TRBJ1-1; D possibly corresponds to TRBD1 (6 bases). Trimming cost V 8 bases and J 2 bases, with 18 bases left between them. The CDR3 sequence is 15 residues long. CDR1 is MDHEN, CDR2 SYDVKM, per germline. DNA of the CDR3: TGTGCCAGCTTGGAAGCAGGGGCTAAAAACACTGAAGCTTTCTTT. This sequence encodes CASLEAGAKNTEAFF.

The chain carries TRBV5-4 and TRBJ2-3; 9 nucleotides agree with TRBD1. The V and J ends lost 0 bases and 5 bases, in that order; junction bases with no gene match: 4. Germline CDR1 reads SGHNT; CDR2 reads YYREEE (reference sequence). The CDR3 is 15 amino acids. CDR3 loop: CASSLDRGRGDTQYF. In DNA, the CDR3 is TGTGCCAGCAGCTTGGACAGGGGGCGAGGAGATACGCAGTATTTT.

This clone has only a few counts. V is TRBV5-5 and J is TRBJ1-1, with TRBD1 as a possible D gene (5 bases). Germline V lookup: CDR1 SGHKS, CDR2 YYEKEE (reference sequence). There are 14 residues in the CDR3. The germline V and J ends were trimmed by 0 bases and 4 bases, with 10 bases remaining between them. CDR3 DNA sequence: TGTGCCAGCAGCTTGGTCAGGGTAGGCACTGAAGCTTTCTTT. Its protein product is CASSLVRVGTEAFF.

The chain joins TRBV5-6 to TRBJ2-4, with TRBD2 matching over 7 bases. Germline V gives CDR1 SGHDT, CDR2 YYEEEE. The CDR3 covers 14 residues. Trimming removed 4 bases from V and 6 bases from J; junction bases left unmatched: 7. The CDR3 here is CASSDPSGRNIQYF. The DNA for the CDR3 is TGTGCCAGCAGCGACCCTAGCGGACGAAACATTCAGTACTTC. Variable domain in full (rest from reference TRBV5-6 and TRBJ2-4): DAGVTQSPTHLIKTRGQQVTLRCSPKSGHDTVSWYQQALGQGPQFIFQYYEEEERQRGNFPDRFSGHQFPNYSSELNVNALLLGDSALYLCASSDPSGRNIQYFGAGTRLSVL.

This chain uses TRBV6-1 with TRBJ1-2, with D uncertain. The CDR3 has 13 residues. V was cut by 3 bases and J by 8 bases, with 13 bases left in between. Germline CDR1 MNHNS, CDR2 SASEGT. This CDR3 reads CASSELTARGYTF. The CDR3 DNA follows: TGTGCCAGCAGTGAGTTGACGGCTAGGGGCTACACCTTC.

This clone was seen a few times. The gene calls are TRBV30 and TRBJ1-1; D might be TRBD1 (5 bases). CDR1 GTSNPN and CDR2 SVGIG come from the germline V gene (reference sequence). The CDR3 covers 12 residues. V lost 5 bases and J 3 bases, leaving 10 bases between the germline ends. CDR3 residues: CAWVTGHTEAFF. The CDR3 DNA follows: TGTGCCTGGGTTACAGGACACACTGAAGCTTTCTTT.